These 5 T cell receptor beta chains share one sample of origin, sequenced in a study of graft-versus-host responses after intestinal transplantation. Clones were sequenced by immunoSEQ multiplex PCR, and TCRdb holds only the in-frame ones, with some missing. The sample lists roughly 29,000 clones; 87% were seen once. Sequencing used PBMCs, obtained about 450 days after intestinal transplantation. The receptor source for this set is a human patient who received an intestinal transplant, so some T cells may come from the graft donor.

The rearrangement uses TRBV19 and TRBJ1-3; unclear D gene. Per germline, CDR1 LNHDA and CDR2 SQIVND (reference sequence). This CDR3 comprises 15 residues. V was clipped by 5 bases and J by 0 bases, with 11 bases between them. CDR3: CASSHDGSSGNTIYF. The CDR3 coding sequence is TGTGCCAGTAGTCATGACGGGAGCTCTGGAAACACCATATATTTT.

The V and J genes are TRBV18 and TRBJ2-3, with D unclear. Germline V gives CDR1 KGHSH, CDR2 LQKENI. The CDR3 extends over 14 amino acids. V was clipped by 3 bases and J by 1 base, with 8 bases between them. The CDR3 region is CASSPGLGTDTQYF. CDR3 nucleotide sequence: TGTGCCAGCTCACCCGGGCTGGGCACAGATACGCAGTATTTT.

CDR3 nucleotide sequence: TGTGCCAGCAGTGCCGACAGGGGGAGTCAGCCCCAGCATTTT. Protein: CASSADRGSQPQHF. V is TRBV27 and J is TRBJ1-5; 9 bases align to TRBD1. This CDR3 spans 14 amino acids. V shed 5 bases, J shed 6 bases, and the junction held 5 bases outside the gene matches. Germline V gene lookup returns CDR1 MNHEY and CDR2 SMNVEV (reference sequence).

The chain has TRBV6-1 and TRBJ1-2; 8 nucleotides agree with TRBD1. Per the germline V gene, CDR1 is MNHNS and CDR2 is SASEGT. There are 16 residues in the CDR3. Germline trimming cut 4 bases from V and 1 base from J; bases unmatched to any gene: 8. The CDR3, as DNA: TGTGCCAGCAGTGGCGGGGGCAGGGGGCATAACTATGGCTACACCTTC. This encodes CASSGGGRGHNYGYTF.

The DNA of the CDR3 is TGCGCCAGCAGCCAGGACAGGGAATGGGCCTCTGGAAACACCATATATTTT. This gives the protein CASSQDREWASGNTIYF. The V and J genes are TRBV4-3 and TRBJ1-3; 8 bases map to TRBD1. In germline, CDR1 is LGHNA, CDR2 YSLEER. Trimming removed 3 bases from V and 0 bases from J; junction bases left unmatched: 7. The CDR3 spans 17 residues.